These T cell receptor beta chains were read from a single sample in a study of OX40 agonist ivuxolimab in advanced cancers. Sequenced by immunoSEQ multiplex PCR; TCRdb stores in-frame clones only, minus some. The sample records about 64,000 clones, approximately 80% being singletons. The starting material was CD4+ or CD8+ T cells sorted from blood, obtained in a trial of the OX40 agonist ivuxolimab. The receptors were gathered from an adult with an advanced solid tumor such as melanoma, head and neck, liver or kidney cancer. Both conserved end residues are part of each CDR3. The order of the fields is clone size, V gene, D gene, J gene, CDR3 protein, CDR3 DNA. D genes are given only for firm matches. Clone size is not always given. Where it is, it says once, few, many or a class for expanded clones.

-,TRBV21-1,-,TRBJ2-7,CASSKVCEQYF,TGTGCCAGCAGCAAAGTCTGCGAGCAGTACTTC
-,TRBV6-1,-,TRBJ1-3,CASSGGLHSGNTIYF,TGTGCCAGCAGTGGGGGGCTACACTCTGGAAACACCATATATTTT
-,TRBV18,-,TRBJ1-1,CASSPPRLSNTEAFF,TGTGCCAGCTCACCACCGAGGCTTTCCAACACTGAAGCTTTCTTT
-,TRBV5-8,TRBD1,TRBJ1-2,CASSLGGQTYGYTF,TGTGCCAGCAGCCTAGGGGGACAGACCTATGGCTACACCTTC
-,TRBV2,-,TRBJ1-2,CASVQIYGYTF,TGTGCCAGCGTCCAGATATATGGCTACACCTTC
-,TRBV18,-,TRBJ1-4,CASSPGQGLISATNEKLFF,TGTGCCAGCTCACCAGGTCAGGGCCTCATCTCTGCAACTAATGAAAAACTGTTTTTT
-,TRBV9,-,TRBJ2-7,CASSVGGVGSYEQYF,TGTGCCAGCAGCGTAGGGGGCGTTGGTTCCTACGAGCAGTACTTC
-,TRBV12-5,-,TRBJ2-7,CASGLPFTTGYSYEQYF,TGTGCTAGCGGTTTGCCGTTTACAACAGGCTACTCCTACGAGCAGTACTTC
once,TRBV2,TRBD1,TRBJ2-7,CASSHLGQGSDEQYF,TGTGCCAGCAGCCACTTAGGACAGGGTAGTGACGAGCAGTACTTC
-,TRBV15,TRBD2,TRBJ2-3,CATSRGASGDRRDTQYF,TGTGCCACCAGCAGAGGGGCTAGCGGGGACCGACGGGATACGCAGTATTTT
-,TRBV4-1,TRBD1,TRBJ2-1,CASSQDSPGGSYNEQFF,TGCGCCAGCAGCCAAGATAGTCCAGGGGGTTCCTACAATGAGCAGTTCTTC
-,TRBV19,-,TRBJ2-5,CASSVTSSQETQYF,TGTGCCAGTAGTGTTACTAGTTCCCAAGAGACCCAGTACTTC
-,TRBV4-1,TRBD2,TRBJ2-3,CASSQEPAGVSDTQYF,TGCGCCAGCAGCCAAGAACCAGCGGGAGTTTCCGATACGCAGTATTTT
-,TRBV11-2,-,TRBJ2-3,CASSSRQEVDTQYF,TGTGCCAGCAGCTCCCGACAAGAGGTAGATACGCAGTATTTT
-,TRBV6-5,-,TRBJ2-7,CASSYGQGFSYEQYF,TGTGCCAGCAGTTATGGGCAGGGGTTCTCCTACGAGCAGTACTTC
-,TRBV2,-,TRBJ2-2,CASRENTGELFF,TGTGCCAGCAGGGAGAATACCGGGGAGCTGTTTTTT
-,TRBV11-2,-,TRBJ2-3,CASSLGVTGSTDTQYF,TGTGCCAGCAGCTTAGGGGTAACCGGTAGCACAGATACGCAGTATTTT
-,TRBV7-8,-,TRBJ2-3,CASRRGEGTDTQYF,TGTGCCAGCCGGAGGGGGGAGGGCACAGATACGCAGTATTTT